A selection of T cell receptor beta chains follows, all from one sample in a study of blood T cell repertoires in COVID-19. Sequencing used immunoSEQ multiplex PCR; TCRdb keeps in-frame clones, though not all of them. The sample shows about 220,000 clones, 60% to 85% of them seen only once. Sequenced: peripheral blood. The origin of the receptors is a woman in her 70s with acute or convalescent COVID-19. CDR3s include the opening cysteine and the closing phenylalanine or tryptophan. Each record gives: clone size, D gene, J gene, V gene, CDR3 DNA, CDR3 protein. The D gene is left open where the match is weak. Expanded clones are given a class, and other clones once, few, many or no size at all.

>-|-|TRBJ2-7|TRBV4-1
TGCGCCAGCAGCCAAGGTCTTCTCGGCGGGACCTCCTACGAGCAGTACTTC
CASSQGLLGGTSYEQYF
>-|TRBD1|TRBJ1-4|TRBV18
TGTGCCAGCTCACCCCCTAGGGAGCCTAGGACAGGATACTCTGCAACTAATGAAAAACTGTTTTTT
CASSPPREPRTGYSATNEKLFF
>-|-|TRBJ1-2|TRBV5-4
TGTGCCAGCAGCCCGTCGGGAGGGAACGGGAACTATGGCTACACCTTC
CASSPSGGNGNYGYTF
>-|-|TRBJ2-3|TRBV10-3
TGTGCCATCAGTCAAACTAGGTTCAATACGCAGTATTTT
CAISQTRFNTQYF
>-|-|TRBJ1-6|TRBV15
TGTGCCACCAGCAGCCGGGAGGGGGGGACGCCCAGGGGATCCTATAATTCACCCCTCCACTTT
CATSSREGGTPRGSYNSPLHF
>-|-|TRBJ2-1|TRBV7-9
TGTGCCAGCAGCTTAGATCTCGGAGGGAGTGAGCAGTTCTTC
CASSLDLGGSEQFF
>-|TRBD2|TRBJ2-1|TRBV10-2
TGCGCCAGCAGGAGACTAGCGGGGGGGATAAATGAGCAGTTCTTC
CASRRLAGGINEQFF
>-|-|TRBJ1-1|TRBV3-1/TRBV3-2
TGTGCCAGCAGCCCGGATCCCCTGACAGGGAACACTGAAGCTTTCTTT
CASSPDPLTGNTEAFF
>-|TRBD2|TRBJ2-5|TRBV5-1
TGCGCCAGCAGCCGGGGACTAGCTGGTTCCCAAGAGACCCAGTACTTC
CASSRGLAGSQETQYF
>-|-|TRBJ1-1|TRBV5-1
TGCGCCAGCAGCCGTGCCGGAGAAGGAGGATACACTGAAGCTTTCTTT
CASSRAGEGGYTEAFF
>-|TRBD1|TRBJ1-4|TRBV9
TGTGCCAGCAGCGAAAGGACAGGGGCCGCAACTAATGAAAAACTGTTTTTT
CASSERTGAATNEKLFF
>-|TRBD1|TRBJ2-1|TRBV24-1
TGTGCCACCAGTGAACAGGGGAATGAGCAGTTCTTC
CATSEQGNEQFF
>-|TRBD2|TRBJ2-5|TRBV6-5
TGTGCCAGCAGTCGCTCGGGGGGGCGAGAAGAGACCCAGTACTTC
CASSRSGGREETQYF
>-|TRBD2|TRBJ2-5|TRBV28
TGTGCCAGCAACGGCGGGGGGGTACAAGAGACCCAGTACTTC
CASNGGGVQETQYF
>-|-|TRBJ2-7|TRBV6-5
TGTGCCAGCAGTCGCGGGGGCCACCCCTACGAGCAGTACTTC
CASSRGGHPYEQYF
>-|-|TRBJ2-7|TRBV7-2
TGTGCCAGCAGGTTACGATCGGTCGGCGAGCAGTACTTC
CASRLRSVGEQYF
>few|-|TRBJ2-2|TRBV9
TGTGCCAGCAGCGTACTCACCGGGGAGCTGTTTTTT
CASSVLTGELFF
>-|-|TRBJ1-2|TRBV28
TGTGCCAGCAGTTTACGTATGAATATTGGACAGCGAGCTAACTATGGCTACACCTTC
CASSLRMNIGQRANYGYTF
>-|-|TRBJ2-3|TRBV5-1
TGCGCCAGCAGCTCAGGAGGCCTCGGGGATACGCAGTATTTT
CASSSGGLGDTQYF
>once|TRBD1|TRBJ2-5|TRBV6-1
TGTGCCAGCAGTGAAAACAGGGGGCGACAGACCCAGTACTTC
CASSENRGRQTQYF
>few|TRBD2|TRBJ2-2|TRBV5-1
TGCGCCAGCAGCTTCGGACTAGCGGGGGGCGGGGAGCTGTTTTTT
CASSFGLAGGGELFF
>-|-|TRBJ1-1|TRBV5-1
TGCGCCAGCAGCCCAGGGTACGTGAGCTCCATGAACACTGAAGCTTTCTTT
CASSPGYVSSMNTEAFF
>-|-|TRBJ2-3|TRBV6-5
TGTGCCAGCGGGAGGGGCAGGGGCGGAGCAGATACGCAGTATTTT
CASGRGRGGADTQYF
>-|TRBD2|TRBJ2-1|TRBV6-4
TGTGCCAGCAGTAGAACTAGCGGGGGGAGCTCCTACAATGAGCAGTTCTTC
CASSRTSGGSSYNEQFF
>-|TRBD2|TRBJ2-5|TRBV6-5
TGTGCCAGCAGTTACGGGGAGGGAGAGACCCAGTACTTC
CASSYGEGETQYF
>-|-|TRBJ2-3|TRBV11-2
TGTGCCAGTTCTACAGCGGTCGGGGCAGATACGCAGTATTTT
CASSTAVGADTQYF
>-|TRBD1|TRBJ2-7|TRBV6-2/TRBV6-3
TGTGCCAGCAGCCCTAACCCGAGACTTCGGGACAGGTCCTACGAGCAGTACTTC
CASSPNPRLRDRSYEQYF
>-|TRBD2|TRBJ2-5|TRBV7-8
TGTGCCAGCAGCTTAAGCGGGGCCCAAGAGACCCAGTACTTC
CASSLSGAQETQYF
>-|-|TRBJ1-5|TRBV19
TGTGCCAGTAGTATCGGGGTAGGAGGCAATCAGCCCCAGCATTTT
CASSIGVGGNQPQHF
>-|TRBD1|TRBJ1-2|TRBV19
TGTGCCAGTAGTACCTCGACAGGGGCCTATGGCTACACCTTC
CASSTSTGAYGYTF
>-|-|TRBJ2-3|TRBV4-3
TGCGCCAGCAGCCAAGCTCCGCGTTGGGAGCGGAACACAGATACGCAGTATTTT
CASSQAPRWERNTDTQYF
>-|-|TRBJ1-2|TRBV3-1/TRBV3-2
TGTGCCAGCAGCCAAGTTAAGACAGTCGTCCTCACCTTC
CASSQVKTVVLTF
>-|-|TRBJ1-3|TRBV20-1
TGCAGTGCTAGCCTAAGAAACACCATATATTTT
CSASLRNTIYF
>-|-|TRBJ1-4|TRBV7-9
TGTGCCAGCAGCTCACAAGGGGCTAATGAAAAACTGTTTTTT
CASSSQGANEKLFF
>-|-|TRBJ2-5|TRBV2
TGTGCCAGCAGTGAAGGAGAGAGGGGGAACTTC
CASSEGERGNF
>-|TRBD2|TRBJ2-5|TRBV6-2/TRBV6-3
TGTGCCAGCAGTTACGGCGGGGGGGGGACATTGGAGACCCAGTACTTC
CASSYGGGGTLETQYF
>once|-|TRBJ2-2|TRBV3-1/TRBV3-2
TGTGCCAGCAGCCCCTTAGCGGCTACCACCATCGGGGAGCTGTTTTTT
CASSPLAATTIGELFF
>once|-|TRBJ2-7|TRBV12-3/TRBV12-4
TGTGCCAGCAGTTTTCAGTCCGAGCAGTACTTC
CASSFQSEQYF
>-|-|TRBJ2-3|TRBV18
TGTGCCAGCTCACCACCGGTACTCACAGATACGCAGTATTTT
CASSPPVLTDTQYF
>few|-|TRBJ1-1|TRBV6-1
TGTGCCAGCAGTGACGGGGTCATGAACACTGAAGCTTTCTTT
CASSDGVMNTEAFF
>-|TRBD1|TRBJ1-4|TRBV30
TGTGCCTGGAGTGTACGGGACAGAAGGATTGAAAAACTGTTTTTT
CAWSVRDRRIEKLFF
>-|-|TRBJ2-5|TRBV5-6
TGTGCCAGCAGCTCAGGACAGATGAGAGAGACCCAGTACTTC
CASSSGQMRETQYF
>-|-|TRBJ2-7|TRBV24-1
TGTGCCACCAGTGGGGCTGGGTCCTACGAGCAGTACTTC
CATSGAGSYEQYF
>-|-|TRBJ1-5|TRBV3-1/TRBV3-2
TGTGCCAGCAGCCAAGACCCGAATCAGCCCCAGCATTTT
CASSQDPNQPQHF
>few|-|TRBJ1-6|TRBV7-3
TGTGCCAGCAGCCGTGACAGGAATTCACCCCTCCACTTT
CASSRDRNSPLHF
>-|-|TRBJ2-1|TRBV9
TGTGCCAGCAGCGGAGGGACCGGGACACCTTACAATGAGCAGTTCTTC
CASSGGTGTPYNEQFF
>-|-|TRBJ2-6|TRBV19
TGTGCCACTAAAAGGGGTCTCGGCAGCCCCAAAAGCTCTGGGGCCAACGTCCTGACTTTC
CATKRGLGSPKSSGANVLTF
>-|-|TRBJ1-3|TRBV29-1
TGCAGCGTTGAAGAGGGGGCAGGCACCATATATTTT
CSVEEGAGTIYF
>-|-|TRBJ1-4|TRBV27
TGTGCCAGCAGCGACACCAGGGGTCCAACTAATGAAAAACTGTTTTTT
CASSDTRGPTNEKLFF
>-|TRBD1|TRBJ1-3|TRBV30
TGTGCCTGGAAACGGGCAGGACAGGGAGCTGGAAACACCATATATTTT
CAWKRAGQGAGNTIYF
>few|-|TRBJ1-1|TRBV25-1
TGTGCCAGCAGGAGAGGCCAGACTGAAGCTTTCTTT
CASRRGQTEAFF
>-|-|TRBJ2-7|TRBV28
TGTGCCAGCAGTTTCCGCGGGAATTCCTACGAGCAGTACTTC
CASSFRGNSYEQYF